Sequencing of this T cell receptor beta chain was carried out in a study of T cells after yellow fever vaccination. The V gene end was trimmed by 5 bases and the J gene end by 1 base; junction bases not matched to a gene: 10. The CDR3 totals 18 residues. The V gene's germline CDR1 is SGHAT and CDR2 FQNNGV. Study results and caveats: Although the secondary response was weaker, it peaked faster, at day 5 versus 15.

This clonotype turned up a few times. Its antigen is unknown. A single record per CDR3 protein comes from TCRdb applying MiXCR to the 5' RACE reads. The profile shows a few hundred thousand distinct CDR3 sequences, about 9.5% of them singletons. This chain uses TRBV11-2 with TRBJ2-3; 12 bases are shared with TRBD2. Specimen: PBMCs, collected on the day of the first yellow fever vaccination. This receptor was identified in a young man who received the YFV17D yellow fever vaccine. CDR3 protein: CASSAASGGGLGTDTQYF. The CDR3 DNA is TGTGCCAGCAGCGCCGCTAGCGGGGGGGGCTTGGGCACAGATACGCAGTATTTT.